This T cell receptor beta chain was found in a study of T cells in Graves' hyperthyroidism and ophthalmopathy. Germline assignment: CDR1 SEHNR and CDR2 FQNEAQ (reference sequence). The ends lost 8 bases at V and 8 bases at J; junction bases unmatched: 5. The CDR3 covers 13 residues. The investigators amplified TCR beta CDR3 regions from RNA transcripts. Researchers ran a first-round RT-PCR on the TCR CDR3 using the HTBI primer set. TCRdb fed the multiplex PCR reads into MiXCR, producing one record per CDR3 protein. The profile shows roughly 500,000 distinct CDR3 sequences, about 45% of them singletons. For the diagnoses, clinical symptoms, serum thyroxine and TRAb, thyroid ultrasound and orbital computed tomography were used.

Sequencing was done on a sample of peripheral blood or thyroid tissue (not recorded which). The sequence was obtained from an adult woman with Graves' disease, either hyperthyroidism or ophthalmopathy (not recorded which). The J gene is TRBJ1-6, the V gene TRBV7-9; 8 bases agree with TRBD1. Here the CDR3 reads CASGQGRDSPLHF. The CDR3 DNA reads TGTGCCAGCGGACAGGGACGGGATTCACCCCTCCACTTT.